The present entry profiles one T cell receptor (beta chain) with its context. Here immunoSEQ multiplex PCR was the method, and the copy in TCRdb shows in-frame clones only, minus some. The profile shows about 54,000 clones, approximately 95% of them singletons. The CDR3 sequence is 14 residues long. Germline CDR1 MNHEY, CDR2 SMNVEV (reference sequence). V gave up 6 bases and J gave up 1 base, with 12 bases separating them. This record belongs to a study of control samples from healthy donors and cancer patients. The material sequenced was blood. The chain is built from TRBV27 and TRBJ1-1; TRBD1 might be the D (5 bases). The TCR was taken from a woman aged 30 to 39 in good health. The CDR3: CASSVQGKNTEAFF. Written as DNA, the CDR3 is TGTGCCAGCAGCGTCCAGGGAAAGAACACTGAAGCTTTCTTT.